The following is a TCR beta chain sequence with its context. The data were obtained in a study of cytomegalovirus exposure and HLA in healthy donors. PCR amplification relied on 60 Vbeta primers (plus 13 Jbeta primers). Profiling relied on immunoSEQ multiplex PCR, and the TCRdb table lists in-frame clones only, not all of them. The profile covers approximately 130,000 clones, with approximately 80% appearing a single time and less than 6% taken by the ten largest. Germline CDR1 is KGHSH and CDR2 is LQKENI. The CDR3 consists of 12 residues. The sequence came from a young man in good health and CMV-seropositive. Sequenced material: PBMCs. This rearrangement joins TRBV18 to TRBJ2-5, with D perhaps TRBD1 (5 bases). The J call is in doubt because the DNA end fits TRBJ2-7 better. CDR3 residues: CASSSQGDEQYF. The CDR3 DNA is TGTGCCAGCTCATCCCAGGGTGACGAGCAGTACTTC.